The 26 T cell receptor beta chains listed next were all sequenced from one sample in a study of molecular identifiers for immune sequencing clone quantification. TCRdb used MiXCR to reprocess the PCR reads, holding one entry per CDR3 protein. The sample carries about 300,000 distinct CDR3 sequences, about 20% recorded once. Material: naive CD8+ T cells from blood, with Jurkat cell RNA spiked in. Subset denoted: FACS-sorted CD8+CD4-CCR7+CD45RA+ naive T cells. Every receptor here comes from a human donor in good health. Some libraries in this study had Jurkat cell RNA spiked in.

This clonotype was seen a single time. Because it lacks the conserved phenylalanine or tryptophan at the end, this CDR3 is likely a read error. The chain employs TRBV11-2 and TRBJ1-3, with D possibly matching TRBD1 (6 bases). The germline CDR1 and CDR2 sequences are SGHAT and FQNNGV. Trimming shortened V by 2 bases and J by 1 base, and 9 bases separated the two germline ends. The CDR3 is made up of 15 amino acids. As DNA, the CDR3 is TGTGCCAGCAGCTTACAGGGGCTATCTGGAAACACCATATATTCC. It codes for CASSLQGLSGNTIYS.

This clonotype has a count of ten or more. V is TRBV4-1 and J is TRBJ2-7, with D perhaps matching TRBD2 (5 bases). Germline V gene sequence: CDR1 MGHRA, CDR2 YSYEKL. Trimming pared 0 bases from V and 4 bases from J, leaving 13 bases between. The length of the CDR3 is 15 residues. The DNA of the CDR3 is TGCGCCAGCAGCCAAGAGGATACCCGGGGTTACGAGCAGTACTTC. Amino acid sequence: CASSQEDTRGYEQYF.

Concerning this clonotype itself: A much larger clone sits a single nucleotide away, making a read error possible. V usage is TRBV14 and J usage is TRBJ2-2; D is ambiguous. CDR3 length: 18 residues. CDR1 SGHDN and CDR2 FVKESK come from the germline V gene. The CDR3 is CASSQDRGRTVNTEELFF. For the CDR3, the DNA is TGTGCCAGCAGCCAAGATAGAGGTAGAACGGTGAACACCGAGGAGCTGTTTTTT.

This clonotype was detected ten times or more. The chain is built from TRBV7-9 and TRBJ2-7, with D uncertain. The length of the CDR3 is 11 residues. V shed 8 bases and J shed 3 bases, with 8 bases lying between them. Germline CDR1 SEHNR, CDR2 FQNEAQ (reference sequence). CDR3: CASGRSYEQYF. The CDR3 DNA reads TGTGCCAGCGGGCGGAGCTACGAGCAGTACTTC.

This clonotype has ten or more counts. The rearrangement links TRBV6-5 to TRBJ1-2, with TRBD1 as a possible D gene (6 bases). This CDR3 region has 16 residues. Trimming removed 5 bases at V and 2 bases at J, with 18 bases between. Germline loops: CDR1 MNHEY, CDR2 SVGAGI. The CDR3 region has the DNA TGTGCCAGCAGTCCGGACAGAGGGGATCGAAACTATGGCTACACCTTC. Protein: CASSPDRGDRNYGYTF.

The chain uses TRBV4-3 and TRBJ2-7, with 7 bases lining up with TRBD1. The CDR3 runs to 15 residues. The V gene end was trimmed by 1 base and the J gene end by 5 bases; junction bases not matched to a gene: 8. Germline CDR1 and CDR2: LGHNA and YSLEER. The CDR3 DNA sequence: TGCGCCAGCAGCCAAGGATACAGGGGCGAGCACGAGCAGTACTTC. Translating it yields CASSQGYRGEHEQYF.

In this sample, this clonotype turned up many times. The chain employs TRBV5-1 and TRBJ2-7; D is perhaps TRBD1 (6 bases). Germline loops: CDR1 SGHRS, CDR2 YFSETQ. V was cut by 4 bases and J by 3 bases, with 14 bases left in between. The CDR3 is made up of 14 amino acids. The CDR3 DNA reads TGCGCCAGCAGCCATCGACAGGCCGACTACGAGCAGTACTTC. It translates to CASSHRQADYEQYF.

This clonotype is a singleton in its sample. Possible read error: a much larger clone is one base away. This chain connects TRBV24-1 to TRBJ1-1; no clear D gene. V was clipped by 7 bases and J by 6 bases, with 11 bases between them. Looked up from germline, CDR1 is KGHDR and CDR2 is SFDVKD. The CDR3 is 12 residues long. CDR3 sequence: CATSLVGSEAFF. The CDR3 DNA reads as TGTGCCACCAGCTTGGTCGGATCTGAAGCTTTCTTT.

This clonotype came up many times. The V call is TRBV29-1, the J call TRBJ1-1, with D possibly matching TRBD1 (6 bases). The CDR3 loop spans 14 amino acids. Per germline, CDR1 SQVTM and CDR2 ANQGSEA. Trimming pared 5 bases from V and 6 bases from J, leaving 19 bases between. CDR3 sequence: CSVHVEGQSPEAFF. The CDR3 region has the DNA TGCAGCGTTCACGTGGAAGGACAGAGCCCTGAAGCTTTCTTT.

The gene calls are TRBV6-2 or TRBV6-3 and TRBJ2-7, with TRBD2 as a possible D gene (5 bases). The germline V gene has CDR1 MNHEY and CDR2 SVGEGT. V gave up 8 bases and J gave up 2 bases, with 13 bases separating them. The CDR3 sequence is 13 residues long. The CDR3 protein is CASCHGGPYEQYF. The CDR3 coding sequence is TGTGCCAGCTGCCACGGAGGTCCCTACGAGCAGTACTTC.

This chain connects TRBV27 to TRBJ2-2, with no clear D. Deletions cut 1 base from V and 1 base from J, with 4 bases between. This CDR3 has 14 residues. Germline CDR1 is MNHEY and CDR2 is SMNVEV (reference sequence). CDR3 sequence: CASSLLGNTGELFF. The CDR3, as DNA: TGTGCCAGCAGTTTATTAGGGAACACCGGGGAGCTGTTTTTT.

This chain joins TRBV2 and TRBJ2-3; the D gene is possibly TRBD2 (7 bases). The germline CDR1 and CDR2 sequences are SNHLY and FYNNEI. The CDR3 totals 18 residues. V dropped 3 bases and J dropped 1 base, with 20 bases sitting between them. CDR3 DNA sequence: TGTGCCAGCAGTGATGTAGGAGCACGGGGGGCACGCACAGATACGCAGTATTTT. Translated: CASSDVGARGARTDTQYF.

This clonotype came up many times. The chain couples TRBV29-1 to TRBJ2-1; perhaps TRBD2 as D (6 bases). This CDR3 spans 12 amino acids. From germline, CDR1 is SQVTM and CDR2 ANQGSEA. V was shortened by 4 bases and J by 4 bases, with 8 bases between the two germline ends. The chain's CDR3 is CSVVREYNEQFF. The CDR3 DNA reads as TGCAGCGTTGTACGGGAGTACAATGAGCAGTTCTTC.

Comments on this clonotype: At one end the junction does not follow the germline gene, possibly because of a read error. Here the CDR3 reads CSARDQMNAEAFF. The CDR3, as DNA: TGCAGTGCTAGAGATCAGATGAACGCTGAAGCTTTCTTT. The chain couples TRBV20-1 to TRBJ1-1; D unclear. CDR1 is DFQATT and CDR2 is SNEGSKA in the germline V gene (reference sequence). CDR3 size: 13 residues.

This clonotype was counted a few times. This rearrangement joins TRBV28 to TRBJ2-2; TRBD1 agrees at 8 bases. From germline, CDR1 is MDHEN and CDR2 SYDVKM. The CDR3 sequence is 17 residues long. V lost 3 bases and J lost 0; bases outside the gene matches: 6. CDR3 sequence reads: CASSLPDRGANTGELFF. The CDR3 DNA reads TGTGCCAGCAGTTTGCCCGACAGGGGAGCGAACACCGGGGAGCTGTTTTTT.

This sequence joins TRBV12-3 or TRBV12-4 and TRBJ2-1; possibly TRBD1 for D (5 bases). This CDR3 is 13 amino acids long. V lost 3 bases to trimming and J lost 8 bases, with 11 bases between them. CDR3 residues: CASSLKSRDEQFF. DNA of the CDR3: TGTGCCAGCAGTTTGAAGTCCAGGGATGAGCAGTTCTTC.

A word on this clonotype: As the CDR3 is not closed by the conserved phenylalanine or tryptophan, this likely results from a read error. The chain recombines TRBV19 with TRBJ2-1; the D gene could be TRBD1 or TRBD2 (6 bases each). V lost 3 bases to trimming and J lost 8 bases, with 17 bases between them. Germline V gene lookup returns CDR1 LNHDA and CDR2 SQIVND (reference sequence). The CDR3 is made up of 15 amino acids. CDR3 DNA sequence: TGTGCCAGTAGTATTTGGAACAGGGAGGCGTATGAGCAGTTCCTC. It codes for CASSIWNREAYEQFL.

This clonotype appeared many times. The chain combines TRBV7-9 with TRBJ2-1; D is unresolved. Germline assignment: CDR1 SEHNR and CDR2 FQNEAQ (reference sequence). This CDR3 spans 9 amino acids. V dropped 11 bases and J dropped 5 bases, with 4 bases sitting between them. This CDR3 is CADNNEQFF. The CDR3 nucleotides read TGTGCCGATAACAATGAGCAGTTCTTC. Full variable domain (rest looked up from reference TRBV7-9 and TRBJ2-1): DTGVSQNPRHKITKRGQNVTFRCDPISEHNRLYWYRQTLGQGPEFLTYFQNEAQLEKSRLLSDRFSAERPKGSFSTLEIQRTEQGDSAMYLCADNNEQFFGPGTRLTVL.

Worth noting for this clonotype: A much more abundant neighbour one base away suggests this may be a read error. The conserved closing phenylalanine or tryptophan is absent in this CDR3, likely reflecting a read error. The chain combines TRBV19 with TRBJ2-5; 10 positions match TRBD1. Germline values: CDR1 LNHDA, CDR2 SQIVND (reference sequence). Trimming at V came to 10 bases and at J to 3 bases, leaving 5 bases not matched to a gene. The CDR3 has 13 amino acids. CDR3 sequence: CAIRGTGEETQYS. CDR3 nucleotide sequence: TGTGCCATACGCGGGACAGGGGAAGAGACCCAGTACTCC.

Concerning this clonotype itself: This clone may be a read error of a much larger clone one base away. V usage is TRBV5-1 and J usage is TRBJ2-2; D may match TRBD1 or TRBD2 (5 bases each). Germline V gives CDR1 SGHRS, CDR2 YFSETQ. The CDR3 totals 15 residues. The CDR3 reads CASSLRGRNTGELLF. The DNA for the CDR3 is TGCGCCAGCAGCTTGCGGGGCAGGAACACCGGGGAGCTGCTTTTT.

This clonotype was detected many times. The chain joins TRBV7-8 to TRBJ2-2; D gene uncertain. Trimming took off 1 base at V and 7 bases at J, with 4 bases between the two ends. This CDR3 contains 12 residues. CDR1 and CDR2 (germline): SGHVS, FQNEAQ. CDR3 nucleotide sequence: TGTGCCAGCAGCTTAGTGAGCGGGGAGCTGTTTTTT. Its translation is CASSLVSGELFF.

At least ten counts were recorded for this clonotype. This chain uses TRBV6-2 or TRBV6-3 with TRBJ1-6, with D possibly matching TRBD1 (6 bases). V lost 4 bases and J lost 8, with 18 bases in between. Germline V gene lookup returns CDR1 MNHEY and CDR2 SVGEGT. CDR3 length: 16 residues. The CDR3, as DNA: TGTGCCAGCAGTTCCATTCGGACAGACTTACATTCACCCCTCCACTTT. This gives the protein CASSSIRTDLHSPLHF.

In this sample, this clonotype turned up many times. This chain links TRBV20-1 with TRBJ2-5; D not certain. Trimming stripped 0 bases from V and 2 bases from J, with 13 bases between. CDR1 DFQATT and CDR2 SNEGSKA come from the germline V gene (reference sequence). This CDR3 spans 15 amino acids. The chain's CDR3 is CSARDQSTAQETQYF. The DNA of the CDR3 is TGCAGTGCTAGAGATCAAAGCACAGCTCAAGAGACCCAGTACTTC.

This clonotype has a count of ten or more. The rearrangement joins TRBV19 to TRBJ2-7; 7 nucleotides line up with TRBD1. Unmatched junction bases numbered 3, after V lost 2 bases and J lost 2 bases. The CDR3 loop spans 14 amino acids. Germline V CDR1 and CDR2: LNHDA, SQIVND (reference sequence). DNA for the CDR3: TGTGCCAGTAGTATAAGGGGGCCAGCCTACGAGCAGTACTTC. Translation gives CASSIRGPAYEQYF.

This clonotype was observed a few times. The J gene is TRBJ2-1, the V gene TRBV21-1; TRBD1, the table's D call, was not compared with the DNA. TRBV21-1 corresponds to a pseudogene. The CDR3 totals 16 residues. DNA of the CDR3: TGTGCCAGCAGCACCCCCCGGGCGGGTGGGGGCCATGAGCAGTTCTTC. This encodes CASSTPRAGGGHEQFF.

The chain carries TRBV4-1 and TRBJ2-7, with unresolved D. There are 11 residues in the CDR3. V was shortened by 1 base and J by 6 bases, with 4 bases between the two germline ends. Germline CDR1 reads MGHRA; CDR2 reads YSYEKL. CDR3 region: CASSQAAEQYF. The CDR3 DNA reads TGCGCCAGCAGCCAAGCGGCCGAGCAGTACTTC.